The present TCR beta chain was sequenced within a study of cytotoxic CD8 clonotypes in ibrutinib-treated CLL. Whole-study context: Responses: some 24 partial, 2 complete; after median about 68 months, around 15 stayed remitted, around 12 progressed.

On this clone: The antigen is undetermined.

Points from the study as a whole: Timing of sampling differed between sustained-remission and progressing patients. Baseline clonality was higher than in age-matched healthy donors and moved in step with circulating CD8+ T-cell counts. Treatment left the uncommon public clonotypes either contracted or stable in frequency.

Sequenced by immunoSEQ multiplex PCR; TCRdb stores in-frame clones only, minus some. The table shows 150,000 to 250,000 clones, with about 72% occurring only once. The clonotype comes from a human donor with chronic lymphocytic leukemia. Material: PBMCs, obtained after 24 months of ibrutinib treatment.

The CDR3 loop reads CASIVQGANTEAFF. For the CDR3, the DNA is TGTGCCAGCATCGTGCAGGGGGCGAACACTGAAGCTTTCTTT. The V call is TRBV2, the J call TRBJ1-1; 8 bases fit TRBD1. The ends lost 7 bases at V and 1 base at J; junction bases unmatched: 5. Germline-derived CDR1 and CDR2 are SNHLY and FYNNEI. The CDR3 extends over 14 amino acids.